The 4 T cell receptor beta chains given below trace back to one sample, sequenced in a study of siplizumab effects on memory and regulatory T cells. The assay was immunoSEQ multiplex PCR, and TCRdb's table has in-frame clones only and misses some. The data show tens of thousands of clones, 95% to 98% seen once. The material sequenced was naive CD8+ T cells sorted from blood. Receptors were obtained from a human donor in good health.

This sequence joins TRBV6-5 and TRBJ1-5; possible D gene TRBD1, 5 bases. V lost 5 bases and J 6 bases, leaving 11 bases between the germline ends. The CDR3 totals 13 residues. Germline V gives CDR1 MNHEY, CDR2 SVGAGI. The CDR3 DNA reads as TGTGCCAGCAGTCCCGGCGGGGCTCAGCCCCAGCATTTT. It specifies CASSPGGAQPQHF.

The rearrangement joins TRBV6-5 to TRBJ2-2; D is perhaps TRBD2 (5 bases). CDR1 and CDR2 (germline): MNHEY, SVGAGI. The CDR3 is 15 residues long. The V and J ends lost 4 bases and 4 bases respectively, with 13 bases between them. CDR3 sequence reads: CASSSPAEGTGELFF. The CDR3 DNA reads TGTGCCAGCAGTTCCCCAGCGGAAGGCACCGGGGAGCTGTTTTTT.

This clone was recorded once. This rearrangement joins TRBV6-6 to TRBJ2-7; the match to TRBD1 covers 9 bases. V lost 2 bases to trimming and J lost 6 bases; unmatched junction nucleotides: 11. Germline loops: CDR1 MNHNY, CDR2 SVGAGI (reference sequence). This CDR3 contains 16 residues. This chain's CDR3 is CASSYEYGQGFPEQYF. CDR3 nucleotides: TGTGCCAGCAGTTACGAATATGGACAGGGGTTCCCCGAGCAGTACTTC.

The chain recombines TRBV7-2 with TRBJ2-1; a weak D match, TRBD2 (5 bases). The V and J ends lost 0 bases and 0 bases respectively, with 12 bases between them. CDR1 and CDR2 (germline): SGHTA, FQGNSA. There are 17 residues in the CDR3. The CDR3 reads CASSLALRRSSYNEQFF. In nucleotides, the CDR3 is TGTGCCAGCAGCTTAGCTCTGCGGAGGAGCTCCTACAATGAGCAGTTCTTC.